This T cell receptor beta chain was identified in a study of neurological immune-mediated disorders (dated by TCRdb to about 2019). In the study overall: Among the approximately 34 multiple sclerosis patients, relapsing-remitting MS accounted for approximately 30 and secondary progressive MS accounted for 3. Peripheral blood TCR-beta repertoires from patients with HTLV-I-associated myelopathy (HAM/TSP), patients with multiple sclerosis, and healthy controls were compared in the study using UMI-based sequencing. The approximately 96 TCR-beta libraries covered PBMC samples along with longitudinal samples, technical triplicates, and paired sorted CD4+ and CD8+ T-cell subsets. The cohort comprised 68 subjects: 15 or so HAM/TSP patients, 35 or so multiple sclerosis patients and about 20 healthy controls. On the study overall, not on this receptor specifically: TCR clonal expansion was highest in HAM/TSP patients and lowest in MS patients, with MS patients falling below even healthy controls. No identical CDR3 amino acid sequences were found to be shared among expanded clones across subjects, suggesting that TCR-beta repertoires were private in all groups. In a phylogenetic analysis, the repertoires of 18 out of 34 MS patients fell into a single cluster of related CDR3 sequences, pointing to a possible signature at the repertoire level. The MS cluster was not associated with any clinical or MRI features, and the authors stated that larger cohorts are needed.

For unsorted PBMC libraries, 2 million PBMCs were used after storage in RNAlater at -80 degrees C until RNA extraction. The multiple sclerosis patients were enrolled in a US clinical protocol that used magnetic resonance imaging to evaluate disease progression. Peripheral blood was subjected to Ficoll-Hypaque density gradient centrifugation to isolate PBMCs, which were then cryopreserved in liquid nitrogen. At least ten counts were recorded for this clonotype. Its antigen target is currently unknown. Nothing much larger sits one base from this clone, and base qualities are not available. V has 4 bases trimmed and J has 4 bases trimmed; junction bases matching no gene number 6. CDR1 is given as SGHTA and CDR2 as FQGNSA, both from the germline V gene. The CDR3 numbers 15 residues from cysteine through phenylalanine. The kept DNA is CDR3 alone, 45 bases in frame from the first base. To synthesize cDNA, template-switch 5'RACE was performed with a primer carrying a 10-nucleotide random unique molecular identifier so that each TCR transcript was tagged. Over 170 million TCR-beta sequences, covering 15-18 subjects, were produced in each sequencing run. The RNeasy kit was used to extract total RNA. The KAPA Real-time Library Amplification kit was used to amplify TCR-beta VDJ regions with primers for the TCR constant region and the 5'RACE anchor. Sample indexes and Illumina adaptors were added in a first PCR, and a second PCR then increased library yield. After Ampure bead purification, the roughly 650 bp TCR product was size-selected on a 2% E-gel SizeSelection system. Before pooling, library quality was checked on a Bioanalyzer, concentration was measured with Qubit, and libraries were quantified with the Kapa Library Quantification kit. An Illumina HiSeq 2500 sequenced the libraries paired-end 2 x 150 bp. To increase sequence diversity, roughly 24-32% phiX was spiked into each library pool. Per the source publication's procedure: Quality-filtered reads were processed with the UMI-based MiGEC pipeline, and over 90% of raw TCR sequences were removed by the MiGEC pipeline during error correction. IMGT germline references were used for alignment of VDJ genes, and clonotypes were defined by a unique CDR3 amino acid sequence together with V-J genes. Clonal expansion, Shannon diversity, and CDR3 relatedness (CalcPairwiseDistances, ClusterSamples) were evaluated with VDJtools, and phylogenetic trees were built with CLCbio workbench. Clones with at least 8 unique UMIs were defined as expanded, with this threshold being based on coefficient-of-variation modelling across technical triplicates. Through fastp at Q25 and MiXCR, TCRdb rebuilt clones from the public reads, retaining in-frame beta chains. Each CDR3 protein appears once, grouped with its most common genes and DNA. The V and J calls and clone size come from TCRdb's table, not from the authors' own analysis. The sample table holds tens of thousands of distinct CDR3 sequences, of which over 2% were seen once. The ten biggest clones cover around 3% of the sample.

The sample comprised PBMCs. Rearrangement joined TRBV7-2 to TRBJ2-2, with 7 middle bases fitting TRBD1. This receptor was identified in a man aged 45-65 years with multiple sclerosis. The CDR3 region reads CASSWRTGRTGELFF. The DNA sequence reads TGTGCCAGCAGCTGGCGGACAGGTCGCACCGGGGAGCTGTTTTTT.